This T cell receptor beta chain was retrieved from a study of blood T cell repertoires in COVID-19. The CDR3 runs 16 residues. After removal of 1 base from V and 3 bases from J, the junction contained 6 bases not matched to a gene. In germline, CDR1 is LGHNA, CDR2 YNFKEQ. Sequenced by immunoSEQ multiplex PCR; TCRdb stores in-frame clones only, minus some. The data hold approximately 390,000 clones, with roughly 86% observed a single time. The genes are TRBV4-2 and TRBJ2-3; 8 bases match TRBD2. This clonotype was sampled from a woman in her fifties or sixties with COVID-19, enrolled during active disease. Specimen: peripheral blood. DNA for the CDR3: TGTGCCAGCAGCCAAGGCTCGGGGGGGGGTACAGATACGCAGTATTTT. Protein product: CASSQGSGGGTDTQYF.